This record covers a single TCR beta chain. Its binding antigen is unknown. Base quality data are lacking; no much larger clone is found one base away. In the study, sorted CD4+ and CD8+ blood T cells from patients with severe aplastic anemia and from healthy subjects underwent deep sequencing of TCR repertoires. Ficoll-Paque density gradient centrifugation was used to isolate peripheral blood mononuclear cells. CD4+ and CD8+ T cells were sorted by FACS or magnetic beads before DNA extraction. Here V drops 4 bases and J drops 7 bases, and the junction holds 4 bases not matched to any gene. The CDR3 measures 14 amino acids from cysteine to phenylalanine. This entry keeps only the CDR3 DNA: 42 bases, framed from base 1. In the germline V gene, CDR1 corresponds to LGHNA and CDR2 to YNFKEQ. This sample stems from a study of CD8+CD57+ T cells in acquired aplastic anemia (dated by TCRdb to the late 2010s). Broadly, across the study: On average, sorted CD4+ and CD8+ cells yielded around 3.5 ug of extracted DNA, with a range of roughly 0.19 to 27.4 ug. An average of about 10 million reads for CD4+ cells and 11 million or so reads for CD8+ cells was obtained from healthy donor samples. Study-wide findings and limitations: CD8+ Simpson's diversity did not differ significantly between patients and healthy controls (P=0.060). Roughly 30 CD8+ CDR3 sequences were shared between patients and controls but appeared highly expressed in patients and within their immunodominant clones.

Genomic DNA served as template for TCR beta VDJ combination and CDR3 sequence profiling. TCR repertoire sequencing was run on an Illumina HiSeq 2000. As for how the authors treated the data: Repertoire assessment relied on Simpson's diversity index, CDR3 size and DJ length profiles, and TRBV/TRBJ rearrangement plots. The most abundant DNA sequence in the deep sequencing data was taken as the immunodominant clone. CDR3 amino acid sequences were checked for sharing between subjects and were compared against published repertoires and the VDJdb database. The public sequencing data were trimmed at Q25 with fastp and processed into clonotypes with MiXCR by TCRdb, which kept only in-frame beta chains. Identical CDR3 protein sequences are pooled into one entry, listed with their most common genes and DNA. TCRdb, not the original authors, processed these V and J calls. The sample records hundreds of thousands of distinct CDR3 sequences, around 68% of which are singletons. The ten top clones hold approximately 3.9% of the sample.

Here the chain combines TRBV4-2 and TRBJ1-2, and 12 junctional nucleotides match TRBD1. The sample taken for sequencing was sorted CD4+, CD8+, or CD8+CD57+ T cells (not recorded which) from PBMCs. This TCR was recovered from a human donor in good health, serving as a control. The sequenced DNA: TGTGCCAGCAGCCCCGGGACAGGGGGCACTGGCTACACCTTC. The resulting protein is CASSPGTGGTGYTF.